This T cell receptor (beta chain) was observed in a study of T cells in localized non-small cell lung cancer. Findings and caveats of the study: Measurement of T cell clonality placed uninvolved adjacent lung highest, above the level in tumor. Greater blood T cell density accompanied longer overall survival. Adjacent lung held a median roughly 54 of the top 100 tumor clones. Because only a single region of the tumor was sequenced, heterogeneity remains possible.

By its share, this clone is medium-sized (0.01 to 0.1%). What it binds is not known. V was pared by 3 bases and J by 1 base, with 8 bases between. From germline, CDR1 is SGDLS and CDR2 YYNGEE. This CDR3 contains 15 residues. Only in-frame clones appear in the TCRdb table, and some are missing; sequencing was by immunoSEQ multiplex PCR. The sample lists roughly 20,000 clones, approximately 91% occurring once. The source material was peripheral blood mononuclear cells, sampled before any cancer treatment. The receptor comes from a male donor older than 55 with stage II lung adenocarcinoma. V usage is TRBV9 and J usage is TRBJ2-6; no firm D call. Here the CDR3 DNA reads TGTGCCAGCAGCGCATGGGGTTCTGGGGCCAACGTCCTGACTTTC. Translation gives CASSAWGSGANVLTF. The complete variable domain, with remaining parts taken from reference TRBV9 and TRBJ2-6, reads DSGVTQTPKHLITATGQRVTLRCSPRSGDLSVYWYQQSLDQGLQFLIQYYNGEERAKGNILERFSAQQFPDLHSELNLSSLELGDSALYFCASSAWGSGANVLTFGAGSRLTVL.